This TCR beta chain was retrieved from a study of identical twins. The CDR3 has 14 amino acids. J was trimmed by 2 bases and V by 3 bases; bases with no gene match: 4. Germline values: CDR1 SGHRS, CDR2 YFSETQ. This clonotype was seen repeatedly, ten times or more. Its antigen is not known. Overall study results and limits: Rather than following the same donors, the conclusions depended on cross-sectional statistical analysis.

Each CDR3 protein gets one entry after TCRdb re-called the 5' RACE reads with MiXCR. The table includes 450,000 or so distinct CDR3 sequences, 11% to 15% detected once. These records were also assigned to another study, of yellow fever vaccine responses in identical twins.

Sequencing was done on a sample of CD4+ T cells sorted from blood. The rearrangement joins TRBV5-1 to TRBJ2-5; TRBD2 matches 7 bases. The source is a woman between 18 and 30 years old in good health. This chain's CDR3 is CASSSTGGQETQYF. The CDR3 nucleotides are TGCGCCAGCAGCTCGACGGGGGGACAAGAGACCCAGTACTTC.